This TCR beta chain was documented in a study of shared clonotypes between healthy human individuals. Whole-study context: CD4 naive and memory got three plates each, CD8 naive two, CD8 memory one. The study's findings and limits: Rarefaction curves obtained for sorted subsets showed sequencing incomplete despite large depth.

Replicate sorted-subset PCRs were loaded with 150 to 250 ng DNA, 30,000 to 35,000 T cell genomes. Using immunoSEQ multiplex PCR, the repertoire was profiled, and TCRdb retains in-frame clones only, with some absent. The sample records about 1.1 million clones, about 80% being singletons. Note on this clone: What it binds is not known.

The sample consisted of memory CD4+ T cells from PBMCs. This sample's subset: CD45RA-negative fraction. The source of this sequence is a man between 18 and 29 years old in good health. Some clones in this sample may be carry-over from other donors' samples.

The CDR3 sequence is CASSPGTSDHEQFF. DNA of the CDR3: TGTGCCAGCTCACCCGGGACTAGCGATCATGAGCAGTTCTTC. The rearrangement uses TRBV18 and TRBJ2-1, with 10 bases matching TRBD2. The CDR3 is made up of 14 amino acids. Trimming cost V 3 bases and J 8 bases; bases outside gene matches: 4. Germline V gene lookup returns CDR1 KGHSH and CDR2 LQKENI.